This T cell receptor beta chain was identified in a study of cytomegalovirus exposure and HLA in healthy donors. Study at large: Among 150 million to 200 million T cells, an earlier analysis found 120 million or so unique TCR beta sequences.

This CDR3 has 17 residues. Germline V CDR1 and CDR2: SGHNT, YYREEE (reference sequence). J gave up 2 bases and V 7 bases, and 7 bases lay outside the gene matches. As to this clone: Its specificity is not known.

Study-wide points: An observed cluster of highly shared sequence variants was recorded as a likely sequencing artifact.

Primers: 60 Vbeta forward and 13 Jbeta reverse. This table comes from immunoSEQ multiplex PCR, and its TCRdb copy is limited to in-frame clones, with some not included. The table lists roughly 160,000 clones, 80% to 90% of them singletons. The clonotype was recovered from a young man in good health and CMV-seropositive. Sequencing was carried out using PBMCs. The genes are TRBV5-4 and TRBJ2-6; TRBD1 matches 12 bases. The CDR3 loop reads CASGPGTGGAGANVLTF. CDR3 in DNA: TGTGCCAGCGGGCCCGGGACAGGGGGCGCTGGGGCCAACGTCCTGACTTTC. Using reference TRBV5-4 and TRBJ2-6 for the parts outside the CDR3, the full variable domain is ETGVTQSPTHLIKTRGQQVTLRCSSQSGHNTVSWYQQALGQGPQFIFQYYREEENGRGNFPPRFSGLQFPNYSSELNVNALELDDSALYLCASGPGTGGAGANVLTFGAGSRLTVL.